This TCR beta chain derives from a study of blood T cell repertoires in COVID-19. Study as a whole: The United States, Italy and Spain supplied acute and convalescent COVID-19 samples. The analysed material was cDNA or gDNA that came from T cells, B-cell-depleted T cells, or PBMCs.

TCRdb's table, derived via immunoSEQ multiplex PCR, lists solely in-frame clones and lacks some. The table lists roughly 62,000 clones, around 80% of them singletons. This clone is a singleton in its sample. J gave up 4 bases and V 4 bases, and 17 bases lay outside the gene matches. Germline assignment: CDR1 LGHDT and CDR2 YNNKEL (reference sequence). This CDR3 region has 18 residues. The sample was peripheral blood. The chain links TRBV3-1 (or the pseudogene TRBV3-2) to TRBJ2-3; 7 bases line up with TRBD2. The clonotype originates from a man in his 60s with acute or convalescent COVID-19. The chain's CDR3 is CASSPLGSGSSGADTQYF. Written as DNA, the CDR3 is TGTGCCAGCAGCCCACTGGGTAGCGGGTCCTCAGGCGCAGATACGCAGTATTTT.